These 3 T cell receptor beta chains came from one sample sequenced in a study of shared clonotypes between healthy human individuals (dated by TCRdb to 2018 to 2020). Library preparation employed the immunoSEQ multiplex PCR assay. TCRdb retrieved this table from immuneACCESS and kept in-frame rearrangements only. Not all clones are present; in checked studies, unresolved V genes account for under half, and no reason is known for the remainder. This sample is represented by around 1.6 million clones; 95% to 99% of them were singletons. Roughly 0.45% of the sample lies in the top ten. The specimen sequenced was naive CD4+ T cells sorted from blood. Read against the paper, the sample's cell subset or site label means: CD45RA+ positively selected. These receptor sequences come from a man aged 30-40 years in good health.

V usage is TRBV14 and J usage is TRBJ2-1; D is unresolved. Germline assignment: CDR1 SGHDN and CDR2 FVKESK. V dropped 3 bases and J dropped 2 bases, with 20 bases sitting between them. The CDR3 covers 18 residues. CDR3 in amino acids: CASSHLSVRQDAYNEQFF. The CDR3, as DNA: TGTGCCAGCAGCCACCTATCAGTCAGGCAGGACGCCTACAATGAGCAGTTCTTC.

The rearrangement links TRBV7-2 to TRBJ2-7; TRBD2 might be the D (5 bases). Trimming took 5 bases from V and 5 from J, leaving 19 bases between them. The CDR3 covers 15 residues. Germline V gene data show CDR1 as SGHTA and CDR2 as FQGNSA. The CDR3 spells CASSTGSGYNNEQYF. For the CDR3, the DNA is TGTGCCAGCAGCACTGGGAGCGGATATAACAACGAGCAGTACTTC. The whole variable domain, filled in from reference TRBV7-2 and TRBJ2-7, reads GAGVSQSPSNKVTEKGKDVELRCDPISGHTALYWYRQSLGQGLEFLIYFQGNSAPDKSGLPSDRFSAERTGGSVSTLTIQRTQQEDSAVYLCASSTGSGYNNEQYFGPGTRLTVT.

The chain joins TRBV7-9 to TRBJ2-7; D ambiguous. The V end lost 4 bases, the J end lost 3 bases, and 7 bases lay between the germline ends. This CDR3 is 12 amino acids long. Germline lookup yields CDR1 SEHNR and CDR2 FQNEAQ (reference sequence). CDR3 residues: CASSYDGYEQYF. For the CDR3, the DNA is TGTGCCAGCAGCTACGACGGCTACGAGCAGTACTTC. Filled out from reference TRBV7-9 and TRBJ2-7, the complete variable domain reads DTGVSQNPRHKITKRGQNVTFRCDPISEHNRLYWYRQTLGQGPEFLTYFQNEAQLEKSRLLSDRFSAERPKGSFSTLEIQRTEQGDSAMYLCASSYDGYEQYFGPGTRLTVT.